This T cell receptor (beta chain) stems from a study of T cell changes during pregnancy in multiple sclerosis. Sequencing was performed with immunoSEQ multiplex PCR; in TCRdb, only in-frame clones are kept and a portion is missing. The table includes roughly 57,000 clones, around 90% detected once. V was pared by 0 bases and J by 4 bases, with 4 bases of the junction left unmatched. The CDR3 contains 16 residues. The germline CDR1 and CDR2 sequences are LGHNA and YSLEER. V and J are TRBV4-3 and TRBJ2-5; 11 nucleotides align to TRBD1. The source material was CD8+ T cells from peripheral blood mononuclear cells, sampled before pregnancy. The TCR comes from a female donor with multiple sclerosis, enrolled in a pregnancy study. This chain's CDR3 is CASSQEYGTGGETQYF. CDR3 sequence (DNA): TGCGCCAGCAGCCAAGAATATGGGACAGGGGGAGAGACCCAGTACTTC.